This entry concerns a single TCR beta chain. The authors' processing: The assay estimated nucleated cells by amplifying reference gene primers. Sequenced by immunoSEQ multiplex PCR; TCRdb stores in-frame clones only, minus some. The DNA was the basis for D and trimming; V, J and clone size are from that table. The repertoire has approximately 400,000 clones, more than 70% of them found once; the top ten carry roughly 1.2%. The entry originates in a study of blood T cell repertoires in COVID-19. Study in general: The United States, Italy and Spain were the sources of the acute and convalescent COVID-19 samples. PBMCs, B-cell-depleted T cells, or T cells were the source of the cDNA or gDNA that made up the material.

V dropped 7 bases and J dropped 11 bases, with 20 bases sitting between them. Germline lookup yields CDR1 SQVTM and CDR2 ANQGSEA. The CDR3 has 12 residues. This TCR was sampled from a man aged 35 to 55 with acute or convalescent COVID-19. Sample: peripheral blood. The V and J genes are TRBV29-1 and TRBJ1-1; no definite D call. CDR3 in DNA: TGCAGCGGGGTCGGATCACCCACGGGGGCTTTCTTT. It specifies CSGVGSPTGAFF. The entire variable domain, with the rest obtained from reference TRBV29-1 and TRBJ1-1, is as follows: SAVISQKPSRDICQRGTSLTIQCQVDSQVTMMFWYRQQPGQSLTLIATANQGSEATYESGFVIDKFPISRPNLTFSTLTVSNMSPEDSSIYLCSGVGSPTGAFFGQGTRLTVV.